Included here is one TCR beta chain sequence, with context. Its cognate antigen is unknown. This PCR relied on a set of 60 Vbeta primers and 13 Jbeta primers. Assay used: immunoSEQ multiplex PCR; TCRdb lists only in-frame clones, some missing. The sample contains around 100,000 clones, about 68% of which appear only once. The record originates from a study of cytomegalovirus exposure and HLA in healthy donors. From germline, CDR1 is MGHRA and CDR2 YSYEKL. This CDR3 contains 16 residues. The trim removed 2 bases at V and 1 base at J, leaving 1 base unmatched. Findings and limits, study-wide: A missense DCLRE1C variant was associated with V- and J-gene trimming of TCR beta chains in a later analysis, and an independent cohort replicated the association. Earlier findings revealed that most TCR beta V segments proved productive either about 90% or about 30% of the time.

The chain joins TRBV4-1 to TRBJ2-3; 12 bases are shared with TRBD2. The TCR was taken from a young man in good health and CMV-seropositive. The sequencing sample was made of PBMCs. In nucleotides, the CDR3 is TGCGCCAGCAGCCAACGACTAGCGGGGGGCACAGATACGCAGTATTTT. This codes for CASSQRLAGGTDTQYF.